The text below deals with one T cell receptor (beta chain). Its antigen is currently not known. Base qualities are not at hand, and no much larger clone is one base apart. This sample is drawn from a study of blood T cell repertoires in COVID-19 (TCRdb year 2020). General notes on the study: Samples covering the acute and convalescent phases of COVID-19 were provided by collaborators in the United States, Italy and Spain. Samples were obtained from the ongoing ImmuneRACE study (first 160 participants) and from 1,254 subjects provided by 6 global collaborators. The repertoires were made available in a free public database intended to serve as a resource for research on the immune response to SARS-CoV-2. The dataset comprised deeply sampled blood TCRbeta repertoires from subjects exposed to, actively infected with, or recovered from COVID-19. Sample metadata almost always included a de-identified subject ID, COVID-19 status, age in years and sex. The material from the prospective study consisted of cDNA or gDNA derived from T cells, B-cell-depleted T cells, or PBMCs. HLA class I and class II types, where available, came from metadata supplied by the sample provider rather than from assay-based typing. General conclusions and limits of the study: How much clinical and demographic metadata was included differed by source and by participant, and the metadata was provided uncurated.

The germline V gene (reference sequence) gives CDR1 as LNHDA and CDR2 as SQIVND. V and J are truncated by 3 bases and 3 bases respectively, leaving an intervening sequence of 10 bases. The CDR3 spans 14 residues, from the cysteine through the phenylalanine. Left in the record is the CDR3 DNA by itself, 42 bases read in frame from the first base. The collaborating institutions used their own protocols to collect whole blood in K2EDTA tubes. For TCRbeta analysis, collaborator samples were shipped as frozen whole blood, as isolated PBMCs, or as DNA extracted from either sample type. The immunoSEQ Assay, a bias-controlled multiplex PCR, was used to amplify TCRbeta CDR3 regions from genomic DNA. Turning to the authors' computational methods: Within the assay, amplification of reference gene primers was used to estimate how many nucleated cells each sample contained. To quantify the absolute abundance of each unique TCRbeta CDR3 rearrangement, sequence reads were collapsed and filtered. For each sample, productive Simpson clonality was calculated by taking the square root of Simpson's diversity index across productive rearrangements. TCRdb stores this immuneACCESS table with in-frame sequences only. Part of the clones is absent; in the studies checked, under half of the shortfall reflects unresolved V genes, and no reason is known for the rest. V and J calls and clone size follow that table, whereas D and trimming were derived from the DNA. In this sample the table shows 100,000 to 140,000 clones, 80% of which occur a single time. The top ten clonotypes cover roughly 4.3% of the sample.

Sequencing was performed on peripheral blood. This sequence originates from an older man with acute or convalescent COVID-19. This chain joins TRBV19 to TRBJ2-3, and perhaps TRBD2 as D gene, on 5 matching bases. The DNA is as follows: TGTGCCAGTAGTATCGGGGTACGGACAGATACGCAGTATTTT. Its coded protein is CASSIGVRTDTQYF.